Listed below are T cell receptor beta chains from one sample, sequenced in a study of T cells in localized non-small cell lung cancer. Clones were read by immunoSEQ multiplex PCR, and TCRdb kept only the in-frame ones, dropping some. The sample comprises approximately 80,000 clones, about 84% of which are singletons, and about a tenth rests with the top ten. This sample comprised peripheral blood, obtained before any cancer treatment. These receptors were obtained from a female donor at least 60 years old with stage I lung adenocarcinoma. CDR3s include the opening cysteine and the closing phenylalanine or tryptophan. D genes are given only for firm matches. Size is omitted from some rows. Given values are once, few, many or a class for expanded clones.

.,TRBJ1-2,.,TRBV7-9,TGTGCCAGCAGCTTCGAAGGGGCCAGGGCTAACTATGGCTACACCTTC,CASSFEGARANYGYTF
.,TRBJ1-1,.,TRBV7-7,TGTGCCAGCAGCCCGTCCGCGACAGGGAACACTGAAGCTTTCTTT,CASSPSATGNTEAFF
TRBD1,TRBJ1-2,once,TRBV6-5,TGTGCCAGCAGTTACGGAGGGGGCAGGGATGGCTACACCTTC,CASSYGGGRDGYTF
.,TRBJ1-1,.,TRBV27,TGTGCCAGCAGTTTTACAGCGAACACTGAAGCTTTCTTT,CASSFTANTEAFF
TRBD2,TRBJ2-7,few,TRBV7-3,TGTGCCAGCAGCCCGAACGCGGGAGCCTCCTACGAGCAGTACTTC,CASSPNAGASYEQYF
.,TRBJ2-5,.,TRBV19,TGTGCCAGTAGTATCCGGGGCTCAGCGGAAGAGACCCAGTACTTC,CASSIRGSAEETQYF
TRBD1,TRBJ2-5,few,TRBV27,TGTGCCAGCAGGACAGGGGGCTATGAGACCCAGTACTTC,CASRTGGYETQYF
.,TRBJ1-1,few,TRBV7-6,TGTGCCAGCAGCTTAGGACGGAACACTGAAGCTTTCTTT,CASSLGRNTEAFF
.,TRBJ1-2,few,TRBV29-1,TGCAGCGTTGTAGGGGCAGGGGCTAACTATGGCTACACCTTC,CSVVGAGANYGYTF
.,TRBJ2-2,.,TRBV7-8,TGTGCCAGCAGCCGAACACTACAGGGATCGCTGGTAGTTGGGGAGCTGTTTTTT,CASSRTLQGSLVVGELFF
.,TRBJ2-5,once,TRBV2,TGTGCCAGCAGAGCAGACAGGGGAGGGGAGACCCAGTACTTC,CASRADRGGETQYF
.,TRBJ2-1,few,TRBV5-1,TGCGCCAGCAGCCAACCTCCATCGTACAATGAGCAGTTCTTC,CASSQPPSYNEQFF
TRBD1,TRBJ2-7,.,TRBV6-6,TGTGCCAGCAGCCCAGGACAGGGAGTTCCCTACGAGCAGTACTTC,CASSPGQGVPYEQYF
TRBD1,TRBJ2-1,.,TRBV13,TGTGCCAGCAGCTTAGGCCGACAGGGGAGCTCCTACAATGAGCAGTTCTTC,CASSLGRQGSSYNEQFF
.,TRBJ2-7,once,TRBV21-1,TGTGCCAGCAGCAAGGTTCCGGACAGGGTCTACGAGCAGTACTTC,CASSKVPDRVYEQYF
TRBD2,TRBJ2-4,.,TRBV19,TGTGCCAGTAGTAAAATCGGAGGACTAGCGGGGGCTTCAGCCAAAAACATTCAGTACTTC,CASSKIGGLAGASAKNIQYF
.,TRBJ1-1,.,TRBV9,TGTGCCAGCAGCGTCGGGGATGCTCCCAACACTGAAGCTTTCTTT,CASSVGDAPNTEAFF
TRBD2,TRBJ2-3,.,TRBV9,TGTGCCAGCAGCGCCAGACTAGCGGGGGGCACAGATACGCAGTATTTT,CASSARLAGGTDTQYF
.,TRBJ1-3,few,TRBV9,TGTGCCAGCAGCGTAGGAAGTGCGGCGACTGGAAACACCATATATTTT,CASSVGSAATGNTIYF
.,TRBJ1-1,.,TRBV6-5,TGTGCCAGCAATTACCGGTACCCCGTGAACACTGAAGCTTTCTTT,CASNYRYPVNTEAFF
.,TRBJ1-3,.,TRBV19,TGTGCCAGTAGGAGTCGGCGGTTACCCTCTGGAAACACCATATATTTT,CASRSRRLPSGNTIYF
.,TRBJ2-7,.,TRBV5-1,TGCGCCAGCACCCCGGGGGGCAGCTCTCGTACCTCCCACGAGCAGTACTTC,CASTPGGSSRTSHEQYF
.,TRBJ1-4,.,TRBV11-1,TGTGCCAGCAGCCGCGGGTCAAATGAAAAACTGTTTTTT,CASSRGSNEKLFF
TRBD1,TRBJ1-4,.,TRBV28,TGTGCCAGCAGCCGGGACAGGAAACTGTTTTTT,CASSRDRKLFF
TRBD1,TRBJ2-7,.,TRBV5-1,TGCGCCAGCAGCTGGGGACAGGGTAACGAGCAGTACTTC,CASSWGQGNEQYF
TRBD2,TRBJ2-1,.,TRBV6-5,TGTGCCAGCAGTTACTCGGCTAGCGGGAGGGCCTGGAAGCAGTTCTTC,CASSYSASGRAWKQFF
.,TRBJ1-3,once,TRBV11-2,TGTGCCAGCAGCCTGACAGGCTCCTTCTCTGGAAACACCATATATTTT,CASSLTGSFSGNTIYF
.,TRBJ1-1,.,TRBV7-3,TGTGCCAGCAGCTTATTTTCCGAAGCTTTCTTT,CASSLFSEAFF
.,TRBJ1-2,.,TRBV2,TGTGCCAGCATTCCCGGGACCACATCTAACTATGGCTACACCTTC,CASIPGTTSNYGYTF